This entry features one TCR beta chain sequence. Its cognate antigen is unknown. Method: immunoSEQ multiplex PCR; TCRdb's copy keeps in-frame clones and lacks some. The profile shows about 180,000 clones, 85% to 95% of them singletons. The CDR3 is made up of 12 amino acids. Deletions cut 1 base from V and 5 bases from J, with 5 bases between. The data were obtained in a study of T cell responses to AZD1222 COVID-19 vaccine. Regarding the study as a whole: Repertoires were obtained only post-peak T cell response.

Source: peripheral blood, taken 28 days after the second dose of the MenACWY control vaccine. The J gene is TRBJ1-1, the V gene TRBV12-3 or TRBV12-4; D not resolved. The sequence was collected from an adult who received the MenACWY meningococcal vaccine as a control. Here the CDR3 DNA reads TGTGCCAGCAGTTTAGGGTATACTGAAGCTTTCTTT. It codes for CASSLGYTEAFF.